This is a list of T cell receptor beta chains from one sample in a study of blood T cells in healthy people across ages. In TCRdb, the 5' RACE reads were re-called with MiXCR into one record per CDR3 protein. The sample yields 1,100,000 or so distinct CDR3 sequences, more than 40% seen once. Input material: blood. The receptors originated from a woman aged 60-75 years in good health. CDR3s leave out the opening cysteine and the closing phenylalanine or tryptophan.

v_gene	len	j_gene	CDR3aa
TRBV9	13	TRBJ2-5	ASSAGGDRQETQY
TRBV18	14	TRBJ2-2	ANSPETQGYTGELF
TRBV27	13	TRBJ2-1	ASSLDSPQFSEQF
TRBV29-1	12	TRBJ2-7	SVEQGGTSYEQY
TRBV21-1	15	TRBJ2-1	ASLRERGRERYDEQF
TRBV5-6	16	TRBJ2-1	ASSLGVAGGNKHNEQF
TRBV30	11	TRBJ2-1	AWSVNSGNEQF
TRBV6-6	9	TRBJ1-2	ASSYSLGYT
TRBV7-9	11	TRBJ1-4	ASSSQGGEKLF
TRBV10-3	13	TRBJ2-3	AISPTGGRTDTQY
TRBV28	12	TRBJ2-1	AAWGTGDLNEQF
TRBV4-1	14	TRBJ1-4	ASSQSNQGLDEKLF
TRBV5-1	12	TRBJ2-7	ASALTNPSYEQY
TRBV4-1	14	TRBJ1-1	ASSQWTASMNTEAF
TRBV5-1	12	TRBJ2-7	ASSLRGESYEQY
TRBV7-9	13	TRBJ2-7	ASSPDGLAKYEQY
TRBV12-3/TRBV12-4	14	TRBJ1-5	ASSLKEQELNQPQH
TRBV15	14	TRBJ2-3	ATSSYLAGDRDTQY
TRBV27	14	TRBJ2-1	ASSASVVESYNEQF
TRBV7-3	11	TRBJ2-1	ASSLTDRLEQF
TRBV18	15	TRBJ2-3	ASSPGSGQGRTDTQY
TRBV5-1	16	TRBJ2-1	ASSRVLAGGSKDNEQF
TRBV24-1	10	TRBJ2-3	ATSAGPGAQY
TRBV7-9	12	TRBJ2-3	ASSPGGASDTQY
TRBV7-8	12	.	ASKPRGEGYEQY
TRBV7-3	13	TRBJ2-5	ACSPYRGKQETQY
TRBV11-2	10	TRBJ2-3	ASSPLGDTQY
TRBV12-3/TRBV12-4	11	TRBJ2-1	ASSWGGINEQF
TRBV2	12	TRBJ2-4	ASSRDARSGEQY
TRBV15	12	.	ATSRQQGNGEQY
TRBV10-1	14	TRBJ2-5	ASSQTDRGIGETQY
TRBV7-8	17	TRBJ2-6	ASSLTGLAGGTGANVLT
TRBV4-2	12	TRBJ1-5	ASSTGGDHQPQH
TRBV28	14	TRBJ1-2	ASSLFGALELHGYT
TRBV12-5	18	TRBJ2-1	ASGLVDKISQRLSYNEQF
TRBV7-9	17	TRBJ2-3	ASSSRHPGSGSRTDTQY
TRBV5-8	14	TRBJ2-5	ASSSGAGPKGETQY
TRBV7-9	12	TRBJ1-2	ASSTPDGPGGYT
TRBV9	13	TRBJ2-7	ASSRSGTGFYEQY
TRBV6-5	12	TRBJ2-1	ASATLAGYNEQF
TRBV27	11	TRBJ1-2	ASSPGINYGYT
TRBV7-3	14	TRBJ2-3	ASSFRGRESTDTQY
TRBV29-1	14	TRBJ2-7	SVAGPGTGSIYEQY
TRBV5-1	10	TRBJ2-5	ASSFKRNEQY
TRBV29-1	12	.	SVVLSWGHYEQY
TRBV7-9	12	TRBJ2-7	ASSLEREVPEQY
TRBV9	13	TRBJ2-3	ASSPGPGGADTQY
TRBV9	10	TRBJ2-3	ARRRPKDTQY
TRBV12-3/TRBV12-4	12	TRBJ2-7	ASSSSGRGYEQY
TRBV2	13	TRBJ2-5	ASRDGRGFWETQY
TRBV7-2	16	TRBJ2-7	ASSPTLKWGFSSYEQY
TRBV3-1	9	TRBJ2-3	ASSQGQTQY
TRBV6-5	11	TRBJ2-3	ASSTWFTDTQY
TRBV4-1	14	TRBJ2-1	ASSQDRAGSYNEQF
TRBV11-2	12	TRBJ2-7	ASSLASRVHEQY
TRBV5-1	12	TRBJ1-1	ASSPWSGDTEAF
TRBV20-1	7	TRBJ2-7	SAYYEQY
TRBV5-1	12	TRBJ2-7	ASSGSLEYNEQY